This TCR beta chain was sequenced during a study of siplizumab effects on memory and regulatory T cells. Findings of the study overall: Among mappable alloreactive CD4+ clones, the Treg-derived fraction averaged nearly 70% with siplizumab versus around 26% in controls. A minor fraction of alloreactive clones, and no more, mapped to unstimulated subsets.

This CDR3 has 16 residues. From germline, CDR1 is SGHRS and CDR2 YFSETQ. V gave up 0 bases and J gave up 6 bases, with 19 bases separating them. Here immunoSEQ multiplex PCR was the method, and the copy in TCRdb shows in-frame clones only, minus some. The sample yields about 100,000 clones, around 92% seen once. Regarding this clone: As yet, its antigen is unknown.

This receptor was identified in a human donor in good health. Sequenced: CD4+ T cells sorted from blood. V and J are TRBV5-1 and TRBJ2-7; TRBD1 might be the D (6 bases). The CDR3, as DNA: TGCGCCAGCAGCTTGGCCGGATCAGGGGTCCTGGCCGAGCAGTACTTC. Translating it yields CASSLAGSGVLAEQYF.